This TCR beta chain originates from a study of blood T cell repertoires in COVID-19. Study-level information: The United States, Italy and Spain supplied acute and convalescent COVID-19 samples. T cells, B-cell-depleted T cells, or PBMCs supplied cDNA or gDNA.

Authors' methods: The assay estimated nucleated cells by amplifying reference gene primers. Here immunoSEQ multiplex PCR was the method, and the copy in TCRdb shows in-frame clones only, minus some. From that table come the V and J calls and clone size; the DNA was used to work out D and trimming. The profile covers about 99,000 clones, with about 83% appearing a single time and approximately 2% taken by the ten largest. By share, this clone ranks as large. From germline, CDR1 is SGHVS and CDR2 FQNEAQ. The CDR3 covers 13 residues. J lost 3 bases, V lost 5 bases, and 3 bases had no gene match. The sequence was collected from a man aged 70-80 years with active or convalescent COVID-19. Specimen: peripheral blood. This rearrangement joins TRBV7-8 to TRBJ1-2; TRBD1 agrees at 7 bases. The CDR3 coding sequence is TGTGCCAGCAGCCACGACAGGGACTATGGCTACACCTTC. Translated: CASSHDRDYGYTF.